The present TCR beta chain was sequenced within a study of shared clonotypes between healthy human individuals. V gave up 5 bases and J gave up 2 bases, with 11 bases separating them. Looked up from germline, CDR1 is SGHAT and CDR2 is FQNNGV. The length of the CDR3 is 14 residues. The unsorted PBMC replicate PCRs were performed with roughly 300 ng DNA, approximately 27,000 T cell genomes. The unsorted PBMC sample used ten immunoSEQ deep assay plates. In the original processing: ImmunoSEQ supplied junction-only sequences lacking quality scores, so filtering was different. Produced via immunoSEQ multiplex PCR; TCRdb's table is partial and in-frame only. V and J calls and clone size are as listed in that table; D and trimming were resolved from the DNA. This table holds about 520,000 clones, around four fifths found once.

Material: PBMCs. The source is a woman in her 40s in good health. Some clones in this sample may be carry-over from other donors' samples. The chain has TRBV11-2 and TRBJ2-3, with D tentatively TRBD1 or TRBD2 (6 bases each). CDR3: CASSLRGVTDTQYF. The CDR3 coding sequence is TGTGCCAGCAGCCTAAGGGGGGTCACAGATACGCAGTATTTT.